This T cell receptor beta chain was identified during a study of T cells in Graves' hyperthyroidism and ophthalmopathy. The CDR3 regions of TCR beta were amplified from RNA transcripts. The HTBI set primed first-round TCR CDR3 RT-PCR. TCRdb reprocessed the multiplex PCR reads with MiXCR, giving one entry per CDR3 protein. The sample comprises 450,000 to 700,000 distinct CDR3 sequences, about half of which are singletons, and about 8.3% rests with the top ten. V was shortened by 0 bases and J by 6 bases, with 12 bases between the two germline ends. The CDR3 runs 14 residues. Germline CDR1 SGHDT, CDR2 YYEEEE. Graves' hyperthyroidism was deemed stable absent ophthalmopathy progression within 18 months. Exclusions: uncontrolled infection, other autoimmune disease, pregnancy, lactation.

The receptor's source is a woman under 30 with Graves' hyperthyroidism. Sequences were obtained from peripheral blood or thyroid tissue (not recorded which). The V and J genes are TRBV5-6 and TRBJ1-2, with D unresolved. The CDR3 loop is CASSLAMDEHGYTF. The CDR3 region has the DNA TGTGCCAGCAGCTTGGCTATGGACGAGCATGGCTACACCTTC.